This TCR beta chain originates from a study of blood T cell repertoires in COVID-19. At the level of the study: Both acute and convalescent COVID-19 samples were obtained from the United States, Italy and Spain.

Those who participated ranged in age from roughly 18 to 89 years and resided in roughly 26 US areas. Donors in Cohort 3 who had recovered were those with two negative PCRs, healthcare professional clearance, or resolution of their symptoms. Methods used by the authors: Reference gene primers were amplified, and this amplification served to estimate nucleated cell counts. The repertoire was sequenced with immunoSEQ multiplex PCR; TCRdb's copy has only in-frame clones and lacks some. V, J and clone size reflect that table, while D and trimming were determined from the DNA. The sample records under 200,000 clones, less than 85% being singletons. V lost 5 bases to trimming and J lost 5 bases; unmatched junction nucleotides: 12. Germline lookup yields CDR1 SGHRS and CDR2 YFSETQ. There are 15 residues in the CDR3.

This clonotype was sampled from a middle-aged man who had recovered from COVID-19. This chain links TRBV5-1 with TRBJ2-5; TRBD2 agrees at 7 bases. Sequenced: PBMCs or T cells enriched from blood (not recorded which). CDR3 protein: CASRVRGDIWETQYF. For the CDR3, the DNA is TGCGCCAGCAGGGTTCGGGGGGATATTTGGGAGACCCAGTACTTC.